Listed here are 14 T cell receptor beta chains from one sample, sequenced in a study of shared clonotypes between healthy human individuals. Produced via immunoSEQ multiplex PCR; TCRdb's table is partial and in-frame only. The data contain around 2.1 million clones, approximately 94% of them singletons. The sequencing sample was made of naive CD4+ T cells sorted from blood. Subset given: CD45RA+ positively selected. These receptors were collected from a man in his late teens or twenties in good health.

The V call is TRBV2, the J call TRBJ2-1; perhaps D is TRBD1 or TRBD2 (5 bases each). CDR3 length: 14 amino acids. Germline lookup yields CDR1 SNHLY and CDR2 FYNNEI. The V gene lost 5 bases and the J gene lost 3 bases, with 11 bases spanning the gap. The CDR3 protein is CASSPLGDYNEQFF. The CDR3 bases are TGTGCCAGCAGTCCACTAGGGGACTACAATGAGCAGTTCTTC. Full variable domain (outside the CDR3, taken from reference TRBV2 and TRBJ2-1): EPEVTQTPSHQVTQMGQEVILRCVPISNHLYFYWYRQILGQKVEFLVSFYNNEISEKSEIFDDQFSVERPDGSNFTLKIRSTKLEDSAMYFCASSPLGDYNEQFFGPGTRLTVL.

As regards this clone: Within the sample, other DNA sequences also encode this same CDR3. This chain joins TRBV5-1 and TRBJ1-5; no reliable D call. CDR3 length: 15 amino acids. V shed 0 bases and J shed 0 bases, with 7 bases lying between them. Per the germline V gene, CDR1 is SGHRS and CDR2 is YFSETQ. This chain's CDR3 is CASSLAGNSNQPQHF. The CDR3 nucleotides read TGCGCCAGCAGCTTGGCCGGTAATAGCAATCAGCCCCAGCATTTT.

The V and J genes are TRBV20-1 and TRBJ2-7; D is perhaps TRBD1 (5 bases). This CDR3 spans 10 amino acids. With 3 bases removed from V and 5 bases from J, the gap between germline ends came to 5 bases. Germline CDR1 and CDR2: DFQATT and SNEGSKA (reference sequence). The DNA of the CDR3 is TGCAGTGCTAGGGGGCACGAGCAGTACTTC. Translated: CSARGHEQYF.

This clone was counted a single time. The J gene is TRBJ1-5, the V gene TRBV12-5, with D possibly matching TRBD1 (5 bases). The V and J ends lost 2 bases and 3 bases respectively, with 17 bases between them. CDR3 length: 17 amino acids. Germline CDR1 LGHNT, CDR2 FRNRAP. For the CDR3, the DNA is TGTGCTAGTGGTTTGATTCCGGGACGGATAGACAATCAGCCCCAGCATTTT. It yields the protein CASGLIPGRIDNQPQHF.

The rearrangement uses TRBV5-1 and TRBJ1-6; D possibly corresponds to TRBD1 (6 bases). CDR1 and CDR2 (germline): SGHRS, YFSETQ. The germline V and J ends were trimmed by 4 bases and 11 bases, with 19 bases remaining between them. The CDR3 is 15 residues long. The CDR3 coding sequence is TGCGCCAGCAGCACCGAAGGTGGCAGGACAGCACCCCTCCACTTT. Translating it yields CASSTEGGRTAPLHF.

The rearrangement links TRBV9 to TRBJ1-2, with D maybe TRBD1 (5 bases). The germline V and J ends were trimmed by 3 bases and 5 bases, with 23 bases remaining between them. Germline lookup yields CDR1 SGDLS and CDR2 YYNGEE. The CDR3 consists of 17 residues. CDR3 in DNA: TGTGCCAGCAGCGCCGATTGGTTTCAGGGCTCAATATATGGCTACACCTTC. This encodes CASSADWFQGSIYGYTF.

J is TRBJ1-4 and V is TRBV19; no definite D call. Between the trimmed V and J ends, which lost 1 base and 10 bases, there was a span of 16 bases. Germline CDR1 is LNHDA and CDR2 is SQIVND (reference sequence). The CDR3 has 15 amino acids. CDR3 protein: CASSIGGLPSRKLFF. In DNA, the CDR3 is TGTGCCAGTAGTATAGGAGGGTTGCCCTCAAGAAAACTGTTTTTT.

The rearrangement uses TRBV5-6 and TRBJ1-2; unclear D gene. The ends were cut back, 7 bases at V and 2 bases at J, with 15 bases in the middle. The CDR3 runs 14 residues. Germline CDR1 SGHDT, CDR2 YYEEEE. CDR3 in DNA: TGTGCCAGCGGGTACGGAATACCCAACTATGGCTACACCTTC. The encoded protein is CASGYGIPNYGYTF.

This chain uses TRBV2 with TRBJ2-5; 7 nucleotides agree with TRBD2. The length of the CDR3 is 15 residues. Trimming removed 5 bases from V and 0 bases from J; junction bases left unmatched: 6. The V gene's germline CDR1 is SNHLY and CDR2 FYNNEI. The CDR3 DNA reads as TGTGCCAGCAGTCCCCATACTAGCGACCAAGAGACCCAGTACTTC. This sequence encodes CASSPHTSDQETQYF.

This clone came up once. A read error may produce the germline difference seen at one junction end. V and J are TRBV7-7 and TRBJ2-2; tentatively, D is TRBD1 or TRBD2 (5 bases each). Germline V CDR1 and CDR2: SSHAT, FNYEAQ (reference sequence). CDR3 length equals 15 residues. The CDR3: CASSRTGALAGELFF. The CDR3 DNA sequence: TGTGCTAGCAGCCGCACCGGGGCGCTGGCCGGGGAGCTGTTTTTT.

The chain uses TRBV10-3 and TRBJ2-5; no reliable D call. Trimming cost V 0 bases and J 5 bases, with 10 bases left between them. CDR3 length: 14 amino acids. Germline V gene data show CDR1 as ENHRY and CDR2 as SYGVKD. The CDR3 loop reads CAISESVAGETQYF. CDR3 in DNA: TGTGCCATCAGTGAGTCGGTGGCTGGGGAGACCCAGTACTTC.

V is TRBV6-6 and J is TRBJ2-3, with 8 nucleotides matching TRBD2. The V gene end was trimmed by 6 bases and the J gene end by 3 bases; junction bases not matched to a gene: 11. Germline V gene data show CDR1 as MNHNY and CDR2 as SVGAGI (reference sequence). The CDR3 totals 16 residues. The CDR3 DNA reads TGTGCCAGCAGCCACGGGGGGGCGGGCGGAACAGATACGCAGTATTTT. This gives the protein CASSHGGAGGTDTQYF.

The V gene is TRBV13, the J gene TRBJ1-1; D possibly corresponds to TRBD1 (5 bases). The CDR3 runs 13 residues. The germline V gene encodes CDR1 PRHDT and CDR2 FYEKMQ (reference sequence). Between the trimmed V and J ends, which lost 9 bases and 1 base, there was a span of 12 bases. CDR3 amino acids: CASKERGNTEAFF. CDR3 DNA sequence: TGTGCCAGTAAAGAAAGGGGGAACACTGAAGCTTTCTTT.

J is TRBJ2-7 and V is TRBV7-9; 10 bases align to TRBD1. The CDR3 length is 16 residues. Trimming cost V 2 bases and J 4 bases; bases outside gene matches: 8. Germline V gene data show CDR1 as SEHNR and CDR2 as FQNEAQ (reference sequence). CDR3 amino acids: CASSLSRTGGWYEQYF. The CDR3 DNA reads as TGTGCCAGCAGCTTATCAAGGACAGGGGGATGGTACGAGCAGTACTTC.